This TCR beta chain was observed in a study of cytomegalovirus exposure and HLA in healthy donors. This CDR3 is 15 amino acids long. Germline V gene data show CDR1 as SEHNR and CDR2 as FQNEAQ (reference sequence). V dropped 5 bases and J dropped 4; count of bases not matched to a gene: 7. Primers: 60 Vbeta forward and 13 Jbeta reverse. Sequencing was performed with immunoSEQ multiplex PCR; in TCRdb, only in-frame clones are kept and a portion is missing. The repertoire includes approximately 190,000 clones, over 70% of them detected once, and 1% to 1.5% sits in the top ten. This chain joins TRBV7-9 and TRBJ2-1; 8 bases align to TRBD2. The receptor was isolated from a man aged 25-45 years in good health and CMV-seronegative. Sequencing was done on a sample of PBMCs. The CDR3 loop is CASSPPRGGYNEQFF. The CDR3 DNA follows: TGTGCCAGCAGCCCACCACGGGGGGGGTACAATGAGCAGTTCTTC.